This TCR beta chain was captured in a study of identical twins. Study-wide findings and caveats: Out-of-frame alpha sequences shared between twins exhibited an excess of low generation probability.

A note on this clonotype: What it binds is not known.

cDNA molecules carried unique molecular identifiers, and template switching added a universal primer site. TCRdb reprocessed the 5' RACE reads with MiXCR, giving one entry per CDR3 protein. The table records approximately 1.8 million distinct CDR3 sequences, around 29% of them present only once. The CDR3 has 13 amino acids. In germline, CDR1 is MDHEN, CDR2 SYDVKM. Deletions cut 6 bases from V and 4 bases from J, with 13 bases between. The gene calls are TRBV28 and TRBJ2-7; the D gene is possibly TRBD1 (8 bases). Input material: cord blood. The clonotype was recovered from a newborn girl in good health. The CDR3 DNA sequence: TGTGCCAGCAGGGAACAGGGGGGGTACGAGCAGTACTTC. Translation gives CASREQGGYEQYF. The entire variable domain, with the rest obtained from reference TRBV28 and TRBJ2-7, is as follows: DVKVTQSSRYLVKRTGEKVFLECVQDMDHENMFWYRQDPGLGLRLIYFSYDVKMKEKGDIPEGYSVSREKKERFSLILESASTNQTSMYLCASREQGGYEQYFGPGTRLTVT.